The 2 T cell receptor beta chains reported below all come from one sample, sequenced in a study of T-cell memory formation after mild COVID-19. TCRdb itself ran the 5' RACE reads through MiXCR, one entry per CDR3 protein. The table lists approximately 560,000 distinct CDR3 sequences, around 15% of them singletons. Sequenced material: PBMCs or a T cell subset sorted from them (not recorded which). These receptors came from an adult woman who had mild COVID-19 (a few samples of this study predate the infection). Cell type and time point are not known.

The sample holds a few counts of this clonotype. The chain joins TRBV20-1 to TRBJ1-2; D is ambiguous. The germline V and J ends were trimmed by 1 base and 0 bases, with 9 bases remaining between them. CDR1 DFQATT and CDR2 SNEGSKA come from the germline V gene (reference sequence). The CDR3 has 14 residues. This CDR3 reads CSARVRTANYGYTF. The CDR3 nucleotides are TGCAGTGCTAGAGTCCGGACCGCTAACTATGGCTACACCTTC.

V gene TRBV19 combines with J gene TRBJ2-5, with a tentative D call TRBD2 (6 bases). Looked up from germline, CDR1 is LNHDA and CDR2 is SQIVND (reference sequence). V lost 0 bases and J lost 2, with 10 bases in between. The CDR3 is 15 amino acids. CDR3 sequence: CASSIDTGTQETQYF. The CDR3 DNA is TGTGCCAGTAGTATAGACACCGGGACTCAAGAGACCCAGTACTTC.